This T cell receptor beta chain appears in the sequencing data of a study of T cell responses to AZD1222 COVID-19 vaccine. The germline V and J ends were trimmed by 0 bases and 10 bases, with 10 bases remaining between them. This CDR3 has 14 amino acids. Germline-derived CDR1 and CDR2 are LGHNA and YNFKEQ. This clone has only one observation. Data came from immunoSEQ multiplex PCR; TCRdb stores just in-frame clones and leaves some out. The sample records some 160,000 clones, 85% to 95% being singletons. The sample in question was peripheral blood, obtained on day 0 of AZD1222 vaccination. This receptor was taken from an adult in good health. The chain employs TRBV4-2 and TRBJ1-6, with D hard to call. The DNA for the CDR3 is TGTGCCAGCAGCCAAGATCCGGGCGGGTCACCCCTCCACTTT. Translated, it gives CASSQDPGGSPLHF.